The rows below give T cell receptor beta chains drawn from one sample of a study of blood T cell repertoires in COVID-19. The assay was immunoSEQ multiplex PCR, and TCRdb's table has in-frame clones only and misses some. Of some 180,000 clones listed, around nine tenths are singletons. Sequenced: peripheral blood. Source of these receptors: a middle-aged man with acute or convalescent COVID-19. The CDR3 runs from the conserved cysteine through the conserved F or W. D genes are given only for firm matches. For some rows the clone size is stated as once, few or many, or as a class when expanded; others skip it.

J gene	D gene	clone size	V gene	CDR3 protein	CDR3 DNA
TRBJ2-7	NA	NA	TRBV5-4	CASSSGQTYEQYF	TGTGCCAGCAGTTCCGGACAGACCTACGAGCAGTACTTC
TRBJ1-4	NA	NA	TRBV5-1	CASSRISGATNEKLFF	TGCGCCAGCAGCCGGATTTCAGGGGCAACTAATGAAAAACTGTTTTTT
TRBJ2-7	NA	NA	TRBV29-1	CSVEGATAYEQYF	TGCAGCGTTGAAGGAGCCACAGCCTACGAGCAGTACTTC
TRBJ2-1	TRBD2	NA	TRBV10-3	CAISERASGNNEQFF	TGTGCCATCAGTGAGAGGGCTAGCGGGAACAATGAGCAGTTCTTC
TRBJ2-7	TRBD2	NA	TRBV27	CASSLGLAVRYEQYF	TGTGCCAGCAGTTTAGGGCTAGCGGTTCGCTACGAGCAGTACTTC
TRBJ2-3	NA	NA	TRBV29-1	CSALRGNGDTQYF	TGCAGCGCTCTTAGAGGGAATGGAGATACGCAGTATTTT
TRBJ2-1	NA	NA	TRBV21-1	CASSPLDTPRAGVGEQFF	TGTGCCAGCAGCCCCTTAGACACGCCTCGTGCGGGAGTCGGTGAGCAGTTCTTC
TRBJ2-6	NA	NA	TRBV2	CASSDSEDRDTNSGANVLTF	TGTGCCAGCAGCGACTCTGAGGACCGGGACACGAACTCTGGGGCCAACGTCCTGACTTTC
TRBJ1-1	NA	NA	TRBV19	CASSASGARTEAFF	TGTGCCAGTAGTGCCTCAGGGGCTCGCACTGAAGCTTTCTTT
TRBJ2-1	NA	once	TRBV7-9	CASSLELRGDNEQFF	TGTGCCAGCAGCTTAGAGTTAAGGGGCGACAATGAGCAGTTCTTC
TRBJ2-4	NA	NA	TRBV5-1	CASSLMAPLDKNIQYF	TGCGCCAGCAGCTTGATGGCCCCACTAGACAAAAACATTCAGTACTTC
TRBJ2-5	NA	NA	TRBV12-5	CASGLGGSQETQYF	TGTGCTAGTGGTTTGGGGGGCTCTCAAGAGACCCAGTACTTC
TRBJ2-1	TRBD2	NA	TRBV18	CASSETSGSYNEQFF	TGTGCCAGCTCAGAGACTAGCGGGAGTTACAATGAGCAGTTCTTC
TRBJ1-2	TRBD1	few	TRBV5-8	CASSLGRQGAGYGYTF	TGTGCCAGCAGCTTGGGTCGACAGGGGGCAGGCTATGGCTACACCTTC
TRBJ2-2	NA	NA	TRBV6-6	CASRTRPSAGELFF	TGTGCCAGCAGAACGAGGCCCTCAGCCGGGGAGCTGTTTTTT
TRBJ2-7	NA	NA	TRBV19	CASSIDDGNWYEQYF	TGTGCCAGTAGTATCGATGACGGGAATTGGTACGAGCAGTACTTC
TRBJ2-1	NA	NA	TRBV6-2/TRBV6-3	CASSLAPSSYNEQFF	TGTGCCAGCAGTTTAGCTCCGAGCTCCTACAATGAGCAGTTCTTC
TRBJ2-3	TRBD2	once	TRBV7-2	CASSLTGGDTDTQYF	TGTGCCAGCAGCTTAACGGGAGGCGACACAGATACGCAGTATTTT
TRBJ2-3	TRBD2	NA	TRBV7-2	CASSLLAGVAQYF	TGTGCCAGCAGCTTATTAGCGGGGGTTGCGCAGTATTTT
TRBJ1-5	TRBD1	NA	TRBV30	CAWSEGQFNQPQHF	TGTGCCTGGAGTGAGGGACAGTTCAATCAGCCCCAGCATTTT
TRBJ2-2	NA	NA	TRBV7-9	CASRLDLPGVGELFF	TGTGCCAGCAGATTAGACTTACCTGGAGTCGGGGAGCTGTTTTTT
TRBJ2-5	NA	NA	TRBV11-2	CASSLEFGAETQYF	TGTGCCAGCAGCTTAGAGTTTGGGGCAGAGACCCAGTACTTC
TRBJ1-2	TRBD1	once	TRBV25-1	CASSGLGTGINYGYTF	TGTGCCAGCAGTGGGTTGGGGACAGGGATAAACTATGGCTACACCTTC
TRBJ1-5	TRBD1	NA	TRBV19	CASSVQGAVDQPQHF	TGTGCCAGTAGTGTACAGGGGGCGGTCGATCAGCCCCAGCATTTT
TRBJ1-4	NA	NA	TRBV15	CATSRDRGEANEKLFF	TGTGCCACCAGCAGAGACAGGGGAGAGGCTAATGAAAAACTGTTTTTT
TRBJ2-7	NA	NA	TRBV27	CASSFGVGGSYEQYF	TGTGCCAGCAGTTTCGGAGTGGGGGGTTCGTACGAGCAGTACTTC
TRBJ2-1	NA	NA	TRBV5-5	CASREVSRSILGEQFF	TGTGCCAGCAGAGAGGTGTCGAGGAGCATCCTTGGGGAGCAGTTCTTC
TRBJ2-5	NA	NA	TRBV29-1	CSGGSTGQETQYF	TGCAGCGGGGGTAGTACGGGCCAAGAGACCCAGTACTTC
TRBJ1-1	NA	NA	TRBV18	CASSPGYLNTEAFF	TGTGCCAGCTCACCCGGGTATCTGAACACTGAAGCTTTCTTT
TRBJ1-2	TRBD1	NA	TRBV4-3	CASSQTGVNYGYTF	TGCGCCAGCAGCCAAACAGGGGTCAACTATGGCTACACCTTC
TRBJ2-2	TRBD2	NA	TRBV5-1	CASSPSSGRHTGELFF	TGCGCCAGCAGCCCCTCTAGCGGGAGACACACCGGGGAGCTGTTTTTT
TRBJ2-7	NA	NA	TRBV27	CASSIKWGGVYEQYF	TGTGCCAGCAGTATAAAGTGGGGGGGCGTCTACGAGCAGTACTTC
TRBJ1-5	TRBD1	NA	TRBV6-5	CASSKRQGAIQPQHF	TGTGCCAGCAGTAAGAGACAGGGGGCAATCCAGCCCCAGCATTTT
TRBJ1-1	TRBD1	NA	TRBV3-1/TRBV3-2	CASSRGHGELAEAFF	TGTGCCAGCAGCAGGGGGCATGGGGAACTGGCTGAAGCTTTCTTT
TRBJ2-1	NA	NA	TRBV5-1	CASSLQTSSYEQFF	TGCGCCAGCAGCCTCCAGACTAGTAGCTATGAGCAGTTCTTC
TRBJ1-2	NA	NA	TRBV4-3	CASSQDFNGHRELYGYTF	TGCGCCAGCAGCCAAGATTTTAATGGGCACAGGGAACTATATGGCTACACCTTC
TRBJ1-6	TRBD1	NA	TRBV28	CASRPWLGQRNSPLHF	TGTGCCAGCAGACCGTGGTTGGGACAGCGTAATTCACCCCTCCACTTT
TRBJ2-3	NA	NA	TRBV5-8	CASSQGTSRDTDTQYF	TGTGCCAGCAGCCAGGGGACCTCGCGCGACACAGATACGCAGTATTTT
TRBJ1-2	TRBD1	NA	TRBV5-1	CASSPDGQGVYGYTF	TGCGCCAGCAGCCCGGACGGACAGGGAGTCTATGGCTACACCTTC
TRBJ2-1	TRBD1	NA	TRBV7-9	CASSLRQGPNPDGNNEQFF	TGTGCCAGCAGCTTACGACAGGGACCCAATCCGGACGGTAACAATGAGCAGTTCTTC
TRBJ1-1	NA	once	TRBV28	CASSGLGTPNTEAFF	TGTGCCAGCAGTGGATTAGGGACACCGAACACTGAAGCTTTCTTT